A selection of T cell receptor beta chains follows, all from one sample in a study of Graves' ophthalmopathy and Graves' hyperthyroidism. In TCRdb, the multiplex PCR reads were re-called with MiXCR into one record per CDR3 protein. The sample lists hundreds of thousands of distinct CDR3 sequences, roughly two fifths occurring once. The sequencing sample was made of peripheral blood. All receptors come from an adult man with Graves' ophthalmopathy. Both conserved end residues are part of each CDR3. D genes are given only for firm matches. Some rows have no size entry. The others give once, few or many, or a class for an expanded clone.

v_call	j_call	d_call	clone_size	cdr3_aa	cdr3_nt
TRBV2	TRBJ1-6	TRBD1	NA	CASSLQGGYNSPLHF	TGTGCCAGCAGCCTTCAGGGGGGCTATAATTCACCCCTCCACTTT
TRBV4-1	TRBJ1-2	NA	many	CASSQTTGAYGYTF	TGCGCCAGCAGCCAGACGACAGGAGCCTATGGCTACACCTTC
TRBV2	TRBJ2-5	TRBD1	NA	CASTGQGAHQPQYF	TGTGCCAGCACTGGACAGGGGGCTCATCAGCCCCAGTACTTC
TRBV7-2	TRBJ1-5	NA	many	CASSLEGRGPQPQHF	TGTGCCAGCAGCTTAGAAGGTCGGGGTCCCCAGCCCCAGCATTTT
TRBV7-9	TRBJ2-6	NA	many	CASSPDGAGANVLTF	TGTGCCAGCAGCCCCGACGGGGCAGGGGCCAACGTCCTGACTTTC
TRBV2	TRBJ2-5	NA	NA	CASSPPGGHQETQYF	TGTGCCAGCAGTCCCCCCGGGGGGCACCAAGAGACCCAGTACTTC
TRBV5-1	TRBJ2-1	NA	NA	CASSLQTRSEQFF	TGCGCCAGCAGCTTGCAGACTAGGAGTGAGCAGTTCTTC
TRBV14	TRBJ2-2	TRBD2	NA	CASSRLAENTGELFF	TGTGCCAGCAGCCGGCTAGCGGAGAACACCGGGGAGCTGTTTTTT
TRBV7-9	TRBJ2-7	TRBD2	NA	CASSLGTSGRIPYEQYF	TGTGCCAGCAGCTTGGGGACTAGCGGGAGGATCCCCTACGAGCAGTACTTC
TRBV5-1	TRBJ2-5	NA	NA	CASSLNRRIQETQYF	TGCGCCAGCAGCTTGAATCGAAGGATCCAAGAGACCCAGTACTTC
TRBV9	TRBJ2-3	NA	NA	CASSSEGTDTQYF	TGTGCCAGCAGCTCTGAGGGGACAGATACGCAGTATTTT
TRBV7-3	TRBJ2-6	NA	NA	CASSSIEANVLTF	TGTGCCAGCAGCTCGATCGAGGCCAACGTCCTGACTTTC
TRBV25-1	TRBJ1-3	NA	NA	CASSEYDTVRNTIYF	TGTGCCAGCAGTGAATATGATACAGTCCGGAACACCATATATTTT
TRBV7-3	TRBJ2-5	NA	NA	CASSRDSYETQYF	TGTGCCAGCAGTCGGGACTCGTATGAAACCCAGTACTTC
TRBV10-3	TRBJ1-5	NA	many	CASSYSSGTHGPNQPQHF	TGTGCCAGCAGTTACTCGTCCGGGACCCACGGACCCAATCAGCCCCAGCATTTT
TRBV19	TRBJ1-1	NA	many	CASSIMLTGNTEAFF	TGTGCCAGTAGTATCATGCTCACGGGAAACACTGAAGCTTTCTTT
TRBV20-1	TRBJ2-2	TRBD2	NA	CSARDALAGVGTGELFF	TGCAGTGCTAGAGATGCACTAGCGGGAGTAGGGACCGGGGAGCTGTTTTTT
TRBV25-1	TRBJ1-2	NA	NA	CASSLGRATYGYTF	TGTGCCAGCAGCTTGGGCAGGGCCACCTATGGCTACACCTTC
TRBV9	TRBJ1-4	TRBD1	many	CASSVSGQGSEKLFF	TGTGCCAGCAGCGTATCGGGACAGGGGAGCGAAAAACTGTTTTTT
TRBV5-5	TRBJ1-3	NA	NA	CASSQSKGFGENTIYF	TGCGCCAGCAGCCAAAGTAAGGGATTCGGAGAAAACACCATATATTTT
TRBV2	TRBJ2-7	NA	NA	CATSELGASYEQYF	TGTGCCACCTCTGAGCTGGGGGCCTCCTACGAGCAGTACTTC
TRBV29-1	TRBJ1-1	NA	NA	CSSLQGGANTEAFF	TGCAGCAGTTTACAGGGCGGCGCGAACACTGAAGCTTTCTTT
TRBV29-1	TRBJ2-5	NA	many	CSVGTAYQETQYF	TGCAGCGTTGGAACAGCGTACCAAGAGACCCAGTACTTC
TRBV19	TRBJ2-7	NA	NA	CASSLYRVGYEQYF	TGTGCCAGCAGTCTGTACAGGGTTGGCTACGAGCAGTACTTC
TRBV4-1	TRBJ2-1	NA	NA	CASSQDLAWEQFF	TGCGCCAGCAGCCAAGATCTAGCTTGGGAGCAGTTCTTC
TRBV20-1	TRBJ1-2	NA	many	CSAAGTFTYGYTF	TGCAGTGCTGCCGGGACGTTTACCTATGGCTACACCTTC
TRBV9	TRBJ1-1	NA	many	CASSAGLYTEAFF	TGTGCCAGCAGCGCGGGACTGTACACTGAAGCTTTCTTT
TRBV7-3	TRBJ1-1	TRBD1	NA	CASSISGTGITEAFF	TGTGCCAGCAGCATCTCCGGGACAGGGATCACTGAAGCTTTCTTT
TRBV7-2	TRBJ2-2	NA	many	CASTSVPGELFF	TGTGCCAGCACTTCCGTCCCCGGGGAGCTGTTTTTT
TRBV29-1	TRBJ2-5	TRBD2	many	CSVVLAGTKETQYF	TGCAGCGTTGTACTAGCGGGGACCAAAGAGACCCAGTACTTC
TRBV29-1	TRBJ2-7	NA	NA	CSVVGGGEQYF	TGCAGCGTTGTGGGAGGGGGCGAGCAGTACTTC
TRBV7-2	TRBJ1-2	NA	NA	CASSFEGRGYTF	TGTGCCAGCAGCTTTGAGGGCAGAGGGTACACCTTC
TRBV7-2	TRBJ2-5	NA	NA	CASSLRTRAGSAWETQYF	TGTGCCAGCAGCTTAAGAACGAGGGCAGGATCGGCATGGGAGACCCAGTACTTC
TRBV7-8	TRBJ2-3	NA	NA	CASSLGGAGDTQYF	TGTGCCAGCAGCTTAGGAGGGGCTGGAGATACGCAGTATTTT
TRBV2	TRBJ2-7	NA	NA	CASSRGYVGEQYF	TGTGCCTCCAGTCGGGGGTATGTCGGGGAGCAGTACTTC
TRBV4-1	TRBJ2-5	TRBD1	many	CASSQPDRKGETQYF	TGCGCCAGCAGCCAGCCGGACAGGAAGGGAGAGACCCAGTACTTC
TRBV20-1	TRBJ2-6	TRBD1	few	CSASTGTGVVGANVLTF	TGCAGTGCTAGTACCGGGACAGGGGTTGTTGGGGCCAACGTCCTGACTTTC
TRBV5-6	TRBJ2-7	NA	NA	CASSLRVIADEQYF	TGTGCCAGCAGCTTAAGGGTTATAGCTGACGAGCAGTACTTC
TRBV4-1	TRBJ1-2	NA	few	CASSQDATGANYGYTF	TGCGCCAGCAGCCAAGATGCAACAGGAGCTAACTATGGCTACACCTTC
TRBV10-3	TRBJ2-7	NA	many	CAISDRAPYEQYF	TGTGCCATCAGTGACAGGGCCCCCTACGAGCAGTACTTC
TRBV29-1	TRBJ1-2	TRBD1	many	CSVEAGGLSGYTF	TGCAGCGTTGAAGCAGGGGGGTTGAGTGGCTACACCTTC
TRBV6-5	TRBJ1-4	NA	NA	CASSYMQREKLFF	TGTGCCAGCAGTTACATGCAGCGGGAAAAACTGTTTTTT
TRBV10-3	TRBJ2-5	TRBD2	NA	CASSPGGKEAQYF	TGTGCCAGCAGCCCGGGAGGGAAGGAGGCCCAGTACTTC
TRBV24-1	TRBJ1-2	NA	many	CATSGVGSVYGYTF	TGTGCCACCAGTGGGGTAGGGTCCGTCTATGGCTACACCTTC
TRBV5-1	TRBJ1-2	NA	many	CASSMERYGYTF	TGCGCCAGCAGTATGGAGCGCTATGGCTACACCTTC
TRBV3-1	TRBJ2-2	NA	NA	CASSQDIGTGELFF	TGTGCCAGCAGCCAAGATATCGGAACCGGGGAGCTGTTTTTT
TRBV5-1	TRBJ1-1	NA	many	CASRAGPMNTEAFF	TGCGCCAGCAGGGCCGGGCCCATGAACACTGAAGCTTTCTTT
TRBV19	TRBJ2-2	NA	many	CASSIPGEGGGELFF	TGTGCCAGTAGTATTCCGGGAGAGGGAGGCGGGGAGCTGTTTTTT
TRBV29-1	TRBJ1-1	NA	NA	CSVEIRDINEAFF	TGCAGCGTTGAGATCCGGGACATTAATGAAGCTTTCTTT
TRBV5-1	TRBJ2-5	NA	many	CASSFLDEGETQYF	TGCGCCAGCAGCTTCCTTGATGAGGGGGAGACCCAGTACTTC
TRBV7-6	TRBJ2-7	TRBD2	many	CASSLGSGGPSSYEQYF	TGTGCCAGCAGCTTAGGTAGCGGGGGCCCCTCCTCCTACGAGCAGTACTTC
TRBV10-3	TRBJ1-3	NA	NA	CAISAAESSGNTIYF	TGTGCCATCAGTGCCGCGGAGAGCTCTGGAAACACCATATATTTT
TRBV10-3	TRBJ1-2	TRBD1	many	CAIGTGTGYGYTF	TGTGCCATCGGGACCGGGACAGGGTATGGCTACACCTTC
TRBV6-6	TRBJ1-2	NA	NA	CARGRGHYGYTF	TGTGCCAGAGGAAGGGGACACTATGGCTACACCTTC